This T cell receptor (beta chain) emerged from a study of blood T cell repertoires in COVID-19. Study-wide context: COVID-19 samples collected from the United States, Italy and Spain covered acute and convalescent phases.

From germline, CDR1 is SEHNR and CDR2 FQNEAQ (reference sequence). The V end lost 1 base, the J end lost 1 base, and 7 bases lay between the germline ends. The CDR3 loop spans 14 amino acids. Data came from immunoSEQ multiplex PCR; TCRdb stores just in-frame clones and leaves some out. In the table there are 200,000 to 250,000 clones, roughly 84% of which are singletons. Individuals aged roughly 18 to 100 years were recruited from about two dozen US areas. This clone was detected a few times. This clonotype was sampled from a woman between 40 and 50 years old who had recovered from COVID-19. Sequencing was carried out using PBMCs or T cells enriched from blood (not recorded which). The J gene is TRBJ1-1, the V gene TRBV7-9; D is unclear. CDR3 sequence reads: CASSLDWANTEAFF. The CDR3 region has the DNA TGTGCCAGCAGCTTAGATTGGGCGAACACTGAAGCTTTCTTT.